This note documents a single T cell receptor (beta chain) sequence. Its matching antigen is unknown. The time point here: pre-treatment baseline. Sampling occurred pretreatment (T0) and at week 3 (W3), after cycle one of checkpoint blockade. DNA loading was fixed at 350 to 450 ng for all bulk PBMC samples. Assay: immunoSEQ multiplex PCR; the TCRdb copy retains only in-frame clones and omits some. The data show fewer than 7,500 clones, 70% to 90% seen once. This sample is drawn from a study of blood T cell dynamics during melanoma immunotherapy. The overall study: Patients with metastatic melanoma got pembrolizumab or nivolumab-ipilimumab as first-line care. Study conclusions and caveats: The study could not tell melanoma-specific clones from general immune activation.

Here the sequenced sample was blood, taken from a patient treated with checkpoint blockade. The clonotype comes from a human donor with melanoma.

CDR3 sequence: CASQSPGRQNTEAFF. Written as DNA, the CDR3 is TGTGCCAGCCAAAGCCCGGGACGGCAGAACACTGAAGCTTTCTTT. The chain combines TRBV5-4 with TRBJ1-1, with D maybe TRBD1 (5 bases). The CDR3 totals 15 residues. V lost 7 bases to trimming and J lost 1 base, with 17 bases between them. Per the germline V gene, CDR1 is SGHNT and CDR2 is YYREEE (reference sequence).